This T cell receptor (beta chain) came from a study of blood T cell repertoires in COVID-19. In the study overall: T cells, B-cell-depleted T cells, or PBMCs supplied cDNA or gDNA.

The method was immunoSEQ multiplex PCR; TCRdb's version includes in-frame clones alone and lacks a portion of them. The data hold some 220,000 clones, with roughly 84% observed a single time. The CDR3 runs 16 residues. V shed 4 bases and J 7 bases; nucleotides not matched to a gene: 9. Germline-derived CDR1 and CDR2 are SGHNT and YYREEE (reference sequence). The chain carries TRBV5-4 and TRBJ2-2; the match to TRBD1 covers 11 bases. Sample: peripheral blood. The origin of this receptor is a man between 50 and 59 years old with active or convalescent COVID-19. CDR3 residues: CASSRGQGVSVGELFF. DNA for the CDR3: TGTGCCAGCAGCCGGGGACAGGGGGTTTCTGTCGGGGAGCTGTTTTTT. The entire variable domain, with the rest obtained from reference TRBV5-4 and TRBJ2-2, is as follows: ETGVTQSPTHLIKTRGQQVTLRCSSQSGHNTVSWYQQALGQGPQFIFQYYREEENGRGNFPPRFSGLQFPNYSSELNVNALELDDSALYLCASSRGQGVSVGELFFGEGSRLTVL.